This T cell receptor beta chain appears in the sequencing data of a study of beta chain features in type 1 diabetes. Broader study findings: For patients, the naive, central memory and Treg TCRB repertoires appeared more alike than for healthy donors.

cDNA synthesis used the whole RNA isolate, giving expressed TCRB sequences. Some clones are missing from TCRdb's copy, which holds only in-frame ones; the method was immunoSEQ multiplex PCR. Here the sample spans 300,000 to 450,000 clones, around 20% being singletons. Trimming shortened V by 3 bases and J by 0 bases, and 8 bases separated the two germline ends. CDR1 is SEHNR and CDR2 is FQNEAQ in the germline V gene (reference sequence). The CDR3 is made up of 14 amino acids. There are a few counts of this clone. The antigen remains unidentified. This clonotype was sampled from a woman aged 18-35 years in good health. The chain has TRBV7-9 and TRBJ1-1, with D unresolved. Sequencing was performed on naive CD4+ T cells from blood. CDR3 protein: CASSFKAMNTEAFF. Here the CDR3 DNA reads TGTGCCAGCAGCTTTAAAGCTATGAACACTGAAGCTTTCTTT.